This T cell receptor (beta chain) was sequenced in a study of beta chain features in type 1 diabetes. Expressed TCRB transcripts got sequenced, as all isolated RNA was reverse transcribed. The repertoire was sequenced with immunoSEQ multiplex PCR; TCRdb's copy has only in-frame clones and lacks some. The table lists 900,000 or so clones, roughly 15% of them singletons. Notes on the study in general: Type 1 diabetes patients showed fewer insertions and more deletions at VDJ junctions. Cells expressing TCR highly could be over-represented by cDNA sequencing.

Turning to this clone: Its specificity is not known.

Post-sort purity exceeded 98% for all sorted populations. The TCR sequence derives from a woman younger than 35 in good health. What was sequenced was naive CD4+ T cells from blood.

The DNA for the CDR3 is TGTGCCATCAATGGGGGCCCCTCCTACGAGCAGTACTTC. This gives the protein CAINGGPSYEQYF. This chain connects TRBV10-3 to TRBJ2-7; possible D gene TRBD1, 6 bases. Trimming took 7 bases from V and 0 from J, leaving 10 bases between them. Germline loops: CDR1 ENHRY, CDR2 SYGVKD. CDR3 length equals 13 residues.